The rows below give T cell receptor beta chains drawn from one sample of a study of CD8 T cells in Susac syndrome. TCRdb itself ran the immunoSEQ multiplex PCR reads through MiXCR, one entry per CDR3 protein. The sample includes 200,000 or so distinct CDR3 sequences, approximately 94% seen only once; the top ten take around 0.093%. Source material: CD4+ T cells from PBMCs. These receptor sequences come from a human donor with multiple sclerosis. The conserved cysteine and the conserved F or W are not part of the CDR3 here. Each record gives: V gene, CDR3 protein.

>TRBV7-6
ASSPQTGQMNTEAF
>TRBV19
ASSTGTPLDDQPQH
>TRBV15
ATSRDIVADTQY
>TRBV30
AWTRLAADTDTQY
>TRBV20-1
SARAGGSWQETQY
>TRBV2
ASSEGYEIYEQY
>TRBV12-3/TRBV12-4
ASSLSSSGVYEQY
>TRBV29-1
SVGAGREQY
>TRBV2
ASSRETGGINQPQH
>TRBV30
AWGKGGGTEAF
>TRBV24-1
AKKGRGDTEAF
>TRBV6-1
AIRTGQSTDTQY
>TRBV5-8
ASSFRLAYNEQF